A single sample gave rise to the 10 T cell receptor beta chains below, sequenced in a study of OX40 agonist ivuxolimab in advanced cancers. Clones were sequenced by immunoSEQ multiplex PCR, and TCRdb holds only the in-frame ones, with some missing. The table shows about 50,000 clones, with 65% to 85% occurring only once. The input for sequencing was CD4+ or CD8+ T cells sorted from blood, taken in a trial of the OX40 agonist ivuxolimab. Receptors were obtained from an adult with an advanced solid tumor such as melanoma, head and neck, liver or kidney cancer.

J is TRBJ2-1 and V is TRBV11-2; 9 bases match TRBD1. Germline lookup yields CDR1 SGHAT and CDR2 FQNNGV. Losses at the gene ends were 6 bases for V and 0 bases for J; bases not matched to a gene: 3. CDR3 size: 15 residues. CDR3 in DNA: TGTGCCAGCAGGGGACAGGGATTCTCCTACAATGAGCAGTTCTTC. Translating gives CASRGQGFSYNEQFF.

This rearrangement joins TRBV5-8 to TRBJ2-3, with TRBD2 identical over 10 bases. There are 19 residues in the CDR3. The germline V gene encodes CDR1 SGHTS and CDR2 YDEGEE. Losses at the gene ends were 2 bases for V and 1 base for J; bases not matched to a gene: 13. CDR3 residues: CASSFGWAPSGSGTDTQYF. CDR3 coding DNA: TGTGCCAGCAGCTTCGGATGGGCGCCTAGCGGGAGCGGCACAGATACGCAGTATTTT.

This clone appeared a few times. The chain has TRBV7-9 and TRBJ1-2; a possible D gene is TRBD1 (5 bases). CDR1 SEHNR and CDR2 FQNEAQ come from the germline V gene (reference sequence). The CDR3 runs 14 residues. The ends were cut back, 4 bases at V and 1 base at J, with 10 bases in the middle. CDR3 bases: TGTGCCAGCAGCTCCAGGGCCAGTAACTATGGCTACACCTTC. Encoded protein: CASSSRASNYGYTF.

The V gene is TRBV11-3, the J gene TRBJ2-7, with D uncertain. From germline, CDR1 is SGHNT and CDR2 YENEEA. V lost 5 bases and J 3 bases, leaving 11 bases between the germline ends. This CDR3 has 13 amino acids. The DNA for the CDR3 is TGTGCCAGCAGCCCCACTTCCCACTACGAGCAGTACTTC. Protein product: CASSPTSHYEQYF.

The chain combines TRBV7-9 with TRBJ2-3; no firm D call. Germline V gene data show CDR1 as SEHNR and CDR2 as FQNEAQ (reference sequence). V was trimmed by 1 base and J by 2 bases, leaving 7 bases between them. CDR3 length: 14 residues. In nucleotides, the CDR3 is TGTGCCAGCAGCTTAGGGACCTACACAGATACGCAGTATTTT. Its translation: CASSLGTYTDTQYF.

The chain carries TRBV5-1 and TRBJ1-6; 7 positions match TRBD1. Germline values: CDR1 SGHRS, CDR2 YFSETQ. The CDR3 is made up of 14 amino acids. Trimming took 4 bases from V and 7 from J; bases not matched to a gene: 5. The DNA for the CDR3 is TGCGCCAGCAGCCCCGGGACAGCCAATTCACCCCTCCACTTT. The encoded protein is CASSPGTANSPLHF.

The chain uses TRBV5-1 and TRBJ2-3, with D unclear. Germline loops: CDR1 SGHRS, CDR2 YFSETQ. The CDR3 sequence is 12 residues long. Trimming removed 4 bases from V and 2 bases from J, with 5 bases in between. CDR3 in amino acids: CASSVHTDTQYF. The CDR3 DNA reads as TGCGCCAGCAGCGTACACACAGATACGCAGTATTTT.

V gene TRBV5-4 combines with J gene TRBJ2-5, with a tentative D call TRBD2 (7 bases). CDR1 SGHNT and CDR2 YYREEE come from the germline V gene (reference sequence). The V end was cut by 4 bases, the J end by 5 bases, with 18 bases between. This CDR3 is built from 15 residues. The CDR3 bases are TGTGCCAGCAGCCTCTCGGGGGGCCCGGGGGAGACCCAGTACTTC. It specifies CASSLSGGPGETQYF.

For the CDR3, the DNA is TGTGCCAGCAGCCCCTCCTCCTTAAGGGTCTCCTACGAGCAGTACTTC. Its protein product is CASSPSSLRVSYEQYF. The chain employs TRBV4-2 and TRBJ2-7; D unresolved. The germline V gene has CDR1 LGHNA and CDR2 YNFKEQ. Trimming shortened V by 4 bases and J by 0 bases, and 16 bases separated the two germline ends. This CDR3 region has 16 residues.

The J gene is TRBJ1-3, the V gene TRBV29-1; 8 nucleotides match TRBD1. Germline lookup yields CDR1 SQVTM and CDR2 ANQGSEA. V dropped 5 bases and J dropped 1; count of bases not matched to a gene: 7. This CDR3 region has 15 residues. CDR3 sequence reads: CSVQDRVLSGNTIYF. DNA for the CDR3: TGCAGCGTTCAGGACAGGGTTTTATCTGGAAACACCATATATTTT.